These 15 T cell receptor beta chains originate from one sample sequenced in a study of T cell changes during pregnancy in multiple sclerosis (dated by TCRdb to between 2018 and 2021). The library was generated by the immunoSEQ multiplex PCR assay. The source is immuneACCESS, and TCRdb retained only in-frame sequences with V and J called. Part of the clones is not carried over; for the studies checked, unresolved V genes explain less than half of this, and the remainder is unexplained. This sample is represented by about 46,000 clones; around 93% of them were singletons. The ten biggest clones cover roughly 2.2% of the sample. The material sequenced was peripheral blood, taken in the third trimester of pregnancy. These receptors were taken from a female donor with multiple sclerosis, enrolled in a pregnancy study.

The genes are TRBV29-1 and TRBJ2-1; TRBD2 is a possible D gene (5 bases). The V end was cut by 2 bases, the J end by 0 bases, with 14 bases between. Germline values: CDR1 SQVTM, CDR2 ANQGSEA. The CDR3 extends over 16 amino acids. The CDR3 DNA is TGCAGCGTTGAAAAGAGGGTACTGAGCTCCTACAATGAGCAGTTCTTC. This encodes CSVEKRVLSSYNEQFF.

This chain links TRBV27 with TRBJ2-7; the match to TRBD2 covers 7 bases. CDR3 length: 15 residues. After removal of 2 bases from V and 4 bases from J, the junction contained 8 bases not matched to a gene. Germline V gene lookup returns CDR1 MNHEY and CDR2 SMNVEV (reference sequence). The CDR3 sequence is CASSLGRAAVYEQYF. The DNA for the CDR3 is TGTGCCAGCAGTTTAGGGAGGGCCGCGGTTTACGAGCAGTACTTC.

V usage is TRBV6-6 and J usage is TRBJ2-7, with TRBD2 matching 8 bases. Per germline, CDR1 MNHNY and CDR2 SVGAGI (reference sequence). CDR3 length: 15 residues. Unmatched junction bases numbered 16, after V lost 6 bases and J lost 9 bases. The DNA for the CDR3 is TGTGCCAGCAGCTCCTCTCGTGGGTTCCGGGGGGGGCAGTACTTC. It codes for CASSSSRGFRGGQYF.

The chain is built from TRBV6-5 and TRBJ2-4; D might be TRBD2 (5 bases). The CDR3 is 14 residues long. V shed 7 bases and J shed 6 bases, with 16 bases lying between them. Germline lookup yields CDR1 MNHEY and CDR2 SVGAGI. The CDR3 is CASKIRGAGNIQYF. The CDR3 bases are TGTGCCAGCAAAATTCGGGGAGCTGGAAACATTCAGTACTTC.

The chain uses TRBV5-1 and TRBJ2-5; D is unclear. Germline V CDR1 and CDR2: SGHRS, YFSETQ. V shed 0 bases and J shed 8 bases, with 5 bases lying between them. CDR3 length: 11 amino acids. The CDR3 loop is CASSLALTQYF. CDR3 sequence (DNA): TGCGCCAGCAGCTTGGCCCTTACCCAGTACTTC.

This clone appeared a single time. CDR3 nucleotides: TGTGCCAGCAGCTTAGCAAAGGCCATAGGGGCAGGGTCCTACGAGCAGTACTTC. It specifies CASSLAKAIGAGSYEQYF. The gene calls are TRBV13 and TRBJ2-7; D possibly corresponds to TRBD1 (5 bases). The germline V gene has CDR1 PRHDT and CDR2 FYEKMQ (reference sequence). V lost 1 base, J lost 1 base, and 20 bases lay in between. This CDR3 spans 18 amino acids.

Only a few counts were recorded for this clone. The chain links TRBV7-9 to TRBJ1-1; D remains ambiguous. The germline gives CDR1 SEHNR, CDR2 FQNEAQ (reference sequence). CDR3 length: 13 residues. Trimming pared 5 bases from V and 7 bases from J, leaving 14 bases between. CDR3 in amino acids: CASSPVSALEAFF. The CDR3 bases are TGTGCCAGCAGCCCCGTCAGCGCCCTTGAAGCTTTCTTT.

This clone was seen only once. The rearrangement links TRBV19 to TRBJ2-5; weak D call: TRBD2 (6 bases). Trimming left V 9 bases short and J 4 bases short, with 24 bases between. Germline CDR1 and CDR2: LNHDA and SQIVND (reference sequence). The CDR3 is made up of 16 amino acids. CDR3 sequence (DNA): TGTGCCAGCCCGCGCCTTATCAGGGAGGTGGGAGAGACCCAGTACTTC. Its protein is CASPRLIREVGETQYF.

The chain recombines TRBV5-1 with TRBJ2-2; 11 bases are a match to TRBD2. Losses at the gene ends were 4 bases for V and 0 bases for J; bases not matched to a gene: 5. CDR1 is SGHRS and CDR2 is YFSETQ in the germline V gene. This CDR3 has 17 amino acids. CDR3 sequence: CASSREGLAANTGELFF. CDR3 nucleotides: TGCGCCAGCAGCCGCGAGGGACTAGCGGCGAACACCGGGGAGCTGTTTTTT. The full variable domain, its missing parts supplied by reference TRBV5-1 and TRBJ2-2, is KAGVTQTPRYLIKTRGQQVTLSCSPISGHRSVSWYQQTPGQGLQFLFEYFSETQRNKGNFPGRFSGRQFSNSRSEMNVSTLELGDSALYLCASSREGLAANTGELFFGEGSRLTVL.

This chain joins TRBV5-1 and TRBJ1-2; 8 positions agree with TRBD1. The junction had 10 bases not matched to a gene; V was cut back by 2 bases and J by 7 bases. Per germline, CDR1 SGHRS and CDR2 YFSETQ. The CDR3 loop spans 15 amino acids. For the CDR3, the DNA is TGCGCCAGCAGCTTTACAGGGGGACCAACTATTGGCTACACCTTC. Translating it yields CASSFTGGPTIGYTF. Combining the CDR3 with reference TRBV5-1 and TRBJ1-2 gives the whole variable domain KAGVTQTPRYLIKTRGQQVTLSCSPISGHRSVSWYQQTPGQGLQFLFEYFSETQRNKGNFPGRFSGRQFSNSRSEMNVSTLELGDSALYLCASSFTGGPTIGYTFGSGTRLTVV.

V usage is TRBV6-5 and J usage is TRBJ1-3; TRBD1 is a possible D gene (6 bases). Trimming left V 6 bases short and J 4 bases short, with 16 bases between. The CDR3 consists of 15 residues. Germline values: CDR1 MNHEY, CDR2 SVGAGI. The CDR3 DNA reads as TGTGCCAGCAGGGCCATTACAGGGATGGGAAACACCATATATTTT. This codes for CASRAITGMGNTIYF.

This clone was picked up one time. The V gene is TRBV4-2, the J gene TRBJ2-7; 7 nucleotides match TRBD2. V lost 1 base to trimming and J lost 6 bases; unmatched junction nucleotides: 12. The germline gives CDR1 LGHNA, CDR2 YNFKEQ. The CDR3 is 16 amino acids. The CDR3 bases are TGTGCCAGCAGCCAAGTGGGGGGGTCACTCGGGGCCGAGCAGTACTTC. Residues: CASSQVGGSLGAEQYF.

The CDR3 sequence is CASSPSPETNTEAFF. Written as DNA, the CDR3 is TGTGCCAGCAGTCCTTCCCCGGAGACGAACACTGAAGCTTTCTTT. V gene TRBV2 combines with J gene TRBJ1-1, with D hard to call. The length of the CDR3 is 15 residues. V shed 5 bases and J shed 1 base, with 14 bases lying between them. CDR1 and CDR2 from the germline V gene are SNHLY and FYNNEI.

The gene calls are TRBV28 and TRBJ2-2; 7 bases map to TRBD1. V was clipped by 2 bases and J by 4 bases; unmatched bases: 19. Germline V gives CDR1 MDHEN, CDR2 SYDVKM. The CDR3 is 20 residues long. CDR3 nucleotide sequence: TGTGCCAGCAGTTTACGGGGTCGAGGGGGCTACCTTTCGAGCACCGGGGAGCTGTTTTTT. This translates into CASSLRGRGGYLSSTGELFF. The full variable domain, with the rest looked up from reference TRBV28 and TRBJ2-2, is DVKVTQSSRYLVKRTGEKVFLECVQDMDHENMFWYRQDPGLGLRLIYFSYDVKMKEKGDIPEGYSVSREKKERFSLILESASTNQTSMYLCASSLRGRGGYLSSTGELFFGEGSRLTVL.

This clone was observed a single time. The chain joins TRBV6-5 to TRBJ1-4; D perhaps matches TRBD1 (5 bases). Trimming removed 3 bases at V and 2 bases at J, with 7 bases between. Germline CDR1 is MNHEY and CDR2 is SVGAGI. The CDR3 covers 14 residues. In DNA, the CDR3 is TGTGCCAGCAGTTATCGGGGGACTAATGAAAAACTGTTTTTT. Translation gives CASSYRGTNEKLFF.